These 9 T cell receptor beta chains were all obtained from the same sample, sequenced in a study of spatial heterogeneity in lung cancer. The study, taken as a whole, reports: The number of expanded tumor alpha and beta chains correlated with mutation number.

These receptors have no known antigen. TCRdb passed the 5' RACE reads through MiXCR, listing each CDR3 protein once. The data show about 15,000 distinct CDR3 sequences, with under 8% seen just once and more than 7% held by the top ten. As to time point: sample taken at primary tumor resection. Sequences were derived from lung tumor tissue, sampled at surgery. The receptor set was obtained from a male donor with early-stage non-small cell lung cancer.

This clonotype was picked up many times. This sequence joins TRBV11-2 and TRBJ2-3; 10 bases are a match to TRBD2. The CDR3 extends over 17 amino acids. Germline V gene lookup returns CDR1 SGHAT and CDR2 FQNNGV. Trimming took 5 bases from V and 1 from J; bases not matched to a gene: 9. The CDR3 nucleotides are TGTGCCAGCAGCCGTGGGACAGCGGGAGGGGGCACAGATACGCAGTATTTT. Translated, it gives CASSRGTAGGGTDTQYF.

A few counts support this clonotype. The CDR3 DNA follows: TGCAGTGCTATGCCGGGGACTAGCGGGGGAGTACAAGAGACCCAGTACTTC. Translated: CSAMPGTSGGVQETQYF. The genes are TRBV20-1 and TRBJ2-5, with 14 nucleotides matching TRBD2. Germline-derived CDR1 and CDR2 are DFQATT and SNEGSKA (reference sequence). J was trimmed by 2 bases and V by 4 bases; bases with no gene match: 9. There are 17 residues in the CDR3.

This clonotype occurred many times. The V call is TRBV6-6, the J call TRBJ2-5; D gene unclear. V gave up 3 bases and J gave up 2 bases, with 7 bases separating them. The CDR3 is made up of 13 amino acids. Per the germline V gene, CDR1 is MNHNY and CDR2 is SVGAGI (reference sequence). CDR3: CASSYYSQETQYF. The CDR3, as DNA: TGTGCCAGCAGTTATTACAGTCAAGAGACCCAGTACTTC.

This clonotype was observed at least ten times. The CDR3 is CASSLSTGEEKLFF. The CDR3 coding sequence is TGCGCCAGCAGCTTATCAACGGGAGAAGAAAAACTGTTTTTT. V and J are TRBV5-1 and TRBJ1-4; D is ambiguous. Germline loops: CDR1 SGHRS, CDR2 YFSETQ. V was cut by 2 bases and J by 8 bases, with 13 bases left in between. The CDR3 has 14 amino acids.

Sample share makes this clonotype large. The chain joins TRBV11-2 to TRBJ2-3; D gene ambiguous. The V end lost 1 base, the J end lost 6 bases, and 5 bases lay between the germline ends. This CDR3 region has 12 residues. Germline V gives CDR1 SGHAT, CDR2 FQNNGV. CDR3 residues: CASSLARDTQYF. For the CDR3, the DNA is TGTGCCAGCAGCTTAGCGCGGGATACGCAGTATTTT.

This clonotype is a singleton in its sample. A much larger clone differs by one base, so this may be a read error. The V gene is TRBV5-1, the J gene TRBJ2-1, with TRBD1 matching over 10 bases. Germline V gives CDR1 SGHRS, CDR2 YFSETQ. This CDR3 spans 14 amino acids. The trim removed 2 bases at V and 7 bases at J, leaving 3 bases unmatched. CDR3 bases: TGCGCCAGCAGCTTAGGACAGGGGGAAAATGAGCAGTTCTTC. Protein: CASSLGQGENEQFF.

This clonotype has more than one count but fewer than ten. The rearrangement uses TRBV5-1 and TRBJ1-2; D remains unclear. This CDR3 is built from 13 residues. Trimming removed 0 bases at V and 4 bases at J, with 7 bases between. Germline values: CDR1 SGHRS, CDR2 YFSETQ. CDR3 nucleotides: TGCGCCAGCAGCTTGGCCGGCAGCTATGGCTACACCTTC. Residues: CASSLAGSYGYTF.

V gene TRBV6-2 or TRBV6-3 combines with J gene TRBJ1-5, with a possible D match to TRBD1 (5 bases). The CDR3 is made up of 14 amino acids. Germline CDR1 MNHEY, CDR2 SVGEGT. The ends were cut back, 8 bases at V and 9 bases at J, with 20 bases in the middle. The CDR3 region is CASVSVGGGRPQHF. In DNA, the CDR3 is TGTGCCAGCGTCAGCGTCGGGGGTGGAAGGCCCCAGCATTTT.

This clonotype was seen many times. CDR3 coding DNA: TGCAGTGTTGCGGGAGTTACGTCGGCCAAAAACATTCAGTACTTC. It is translated as CSVAGVTSAKNIQYF. The genes are TRBV20-1 and TRBJ2-4; 7 positions match TRBD2. The V gene end was trimmed by 7 bases and the J gene end by 1 base; junction bases not matched to a gene: 10. The CDR3 is 15 amino acids. Germline lookup yields CDR1 DFQATT and CDR2 SNEGSKA (reference sequence).